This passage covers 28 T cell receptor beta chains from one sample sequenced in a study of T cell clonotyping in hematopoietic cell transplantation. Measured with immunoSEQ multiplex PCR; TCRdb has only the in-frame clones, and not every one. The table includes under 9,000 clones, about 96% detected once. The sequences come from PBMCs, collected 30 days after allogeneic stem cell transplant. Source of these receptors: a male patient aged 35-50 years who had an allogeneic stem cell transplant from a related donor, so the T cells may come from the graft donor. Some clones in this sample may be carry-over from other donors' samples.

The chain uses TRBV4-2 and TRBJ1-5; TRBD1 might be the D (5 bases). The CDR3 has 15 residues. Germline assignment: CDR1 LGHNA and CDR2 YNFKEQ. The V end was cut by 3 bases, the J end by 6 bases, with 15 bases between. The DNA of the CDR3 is TGTGCCAGCAGCCAGAGTGAGGGGCTCGCTCAGCCCCAGCATTTT. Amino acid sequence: CASSQSEGLAQPQHF.

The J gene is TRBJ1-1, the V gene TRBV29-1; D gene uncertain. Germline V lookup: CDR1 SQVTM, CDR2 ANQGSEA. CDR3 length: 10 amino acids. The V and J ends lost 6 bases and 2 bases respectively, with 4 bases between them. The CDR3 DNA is TGCAGCGTCCAAAACACTGAAGCTTTCTTT. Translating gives CSVQNTEAFF.

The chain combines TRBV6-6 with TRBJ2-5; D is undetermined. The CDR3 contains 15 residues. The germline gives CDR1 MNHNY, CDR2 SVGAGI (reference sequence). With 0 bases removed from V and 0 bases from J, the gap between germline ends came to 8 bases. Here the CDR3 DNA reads TGTGCCAGCAGTTACTCTGTCCAGTACCAAGAGACCCAGTACTTC. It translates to CASSYSVQYQETQYF.

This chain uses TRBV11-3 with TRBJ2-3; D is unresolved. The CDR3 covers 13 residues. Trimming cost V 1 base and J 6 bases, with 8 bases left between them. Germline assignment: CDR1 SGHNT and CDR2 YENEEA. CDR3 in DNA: TGTGCCAGCAGCTTAGTTGGTGGGGATACGCAGTATTTT. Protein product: CASSLVGGDTQYF.

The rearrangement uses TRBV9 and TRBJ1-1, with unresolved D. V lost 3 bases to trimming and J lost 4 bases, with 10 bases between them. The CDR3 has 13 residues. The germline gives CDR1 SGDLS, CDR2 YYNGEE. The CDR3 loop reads CASSATLGTEAFF. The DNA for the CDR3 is TGTGCCAGCAGCGCAACCTTAGGCACTGAAGCTTTCTTT. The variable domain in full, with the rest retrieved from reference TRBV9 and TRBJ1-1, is DSGVTQTPKHLITATGQRVTLRCSPRSGDLSVYWYQQSLDQGLQFLIQYYNGEERAKGNILERFSAQQFPDLHSELNLSSLELGDSALYFCASSATLGTEAFFGQGTRLTVV.

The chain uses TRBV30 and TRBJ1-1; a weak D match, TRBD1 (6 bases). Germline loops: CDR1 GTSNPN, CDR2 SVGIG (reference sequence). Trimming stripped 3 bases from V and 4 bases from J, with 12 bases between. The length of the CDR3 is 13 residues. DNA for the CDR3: TGTGCCTGGAGCGGGGGGCTAGGCACTGAAGCTTTCTTT. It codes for CAWSGGLGTEAFF.

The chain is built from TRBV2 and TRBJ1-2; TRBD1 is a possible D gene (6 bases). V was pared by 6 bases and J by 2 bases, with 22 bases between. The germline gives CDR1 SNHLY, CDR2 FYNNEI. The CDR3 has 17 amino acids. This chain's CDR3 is CASSDSFTGSRNYGYTF. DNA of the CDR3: TGTGCCAGCAGCGATTCTTTTACAGGGTCACGAAACTATGGCTACACCTTC.

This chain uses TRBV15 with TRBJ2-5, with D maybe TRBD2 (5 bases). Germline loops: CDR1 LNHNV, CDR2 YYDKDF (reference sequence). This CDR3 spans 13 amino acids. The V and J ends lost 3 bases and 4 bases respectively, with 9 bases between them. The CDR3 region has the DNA TGTGCCACCAGCAGTAGCGCTGGAGAGACCCAGTACTTC. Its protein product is CATSSSAGETQYF.

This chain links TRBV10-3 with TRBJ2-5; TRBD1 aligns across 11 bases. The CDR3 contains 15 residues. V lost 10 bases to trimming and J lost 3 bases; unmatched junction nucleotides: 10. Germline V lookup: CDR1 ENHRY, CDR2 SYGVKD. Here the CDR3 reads CATWGTGGREETQYF. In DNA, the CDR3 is TGTGCCACCTGGGGGACAGGGGGAAGGGAAGAGACCCAGTACTTC.

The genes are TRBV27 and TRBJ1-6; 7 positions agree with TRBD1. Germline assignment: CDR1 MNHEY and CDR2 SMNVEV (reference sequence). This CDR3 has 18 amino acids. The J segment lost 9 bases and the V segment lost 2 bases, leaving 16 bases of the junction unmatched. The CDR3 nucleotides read TGTGCCAGCAGTTTAGGGACAGCGATCCCGGTTGGTAGTTCACCCCTCCACTTT. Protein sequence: CASSLGTAIPVGSSPLHF.

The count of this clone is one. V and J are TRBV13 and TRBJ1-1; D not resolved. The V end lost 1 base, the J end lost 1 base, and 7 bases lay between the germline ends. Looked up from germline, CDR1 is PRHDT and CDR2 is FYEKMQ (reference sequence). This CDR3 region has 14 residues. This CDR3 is CASSLVKGNTEAFF. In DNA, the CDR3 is TGTGCCAGCAGCTTAGTAAAGGGGAACACTGAAGCTTTCTTT.

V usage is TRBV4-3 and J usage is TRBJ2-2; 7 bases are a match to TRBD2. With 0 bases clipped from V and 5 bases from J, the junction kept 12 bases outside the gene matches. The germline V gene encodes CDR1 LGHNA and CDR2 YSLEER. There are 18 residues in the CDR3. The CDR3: CASSQDVGGEGLTGELFF. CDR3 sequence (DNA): TGCGCCAGCAGCCAAGACGTTGGGGGGGAGGGTTTAACCGGGGAGCTGTTTTTT.

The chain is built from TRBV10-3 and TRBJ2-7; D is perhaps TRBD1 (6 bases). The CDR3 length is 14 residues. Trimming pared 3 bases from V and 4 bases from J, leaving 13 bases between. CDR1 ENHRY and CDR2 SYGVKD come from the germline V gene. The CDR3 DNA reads TGTGCCATCAGTGACTCAGGGGCTGCGTACGAGCAGTACTTC. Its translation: CAISDSGAAYEQYF.

CDR3 in DNA: TGTGCCAGCAGTTTCGGGGGGCTAAGCTATGGCTACACCTTC. Its protein product is CASSFGGLSYGYTF. V is TRBV28 and J is TRBJ1-2; possibly TRBD1 for D (6 bases). The ends were cut back, 3 bases at V and 4 bases at J, with 12 bases in the middle. In germline, CDR1 is MDHEN, CDR2 SYDVKM. This CDR3 comprises 14 residues.

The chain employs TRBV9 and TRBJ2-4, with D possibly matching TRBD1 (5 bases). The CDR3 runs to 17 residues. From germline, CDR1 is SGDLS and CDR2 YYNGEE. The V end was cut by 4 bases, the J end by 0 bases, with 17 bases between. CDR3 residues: CASSKDTLDLAKNIQYF. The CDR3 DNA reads TGTGCCAGCAGCAAGGACACATTAGACCTAGCCAAAAACATTCAGTACTTC. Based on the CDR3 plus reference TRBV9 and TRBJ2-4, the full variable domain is DSGVTQTPKHLITATGQRVTLRCSPRSGDLSVYWYQQSLDQGLQFLIQYYNGEERAKGNILERFSAQQFPDLHSELNLSSLELGDSALYFCASSKDTLDLAKNIQYFGAGTRLSVL.

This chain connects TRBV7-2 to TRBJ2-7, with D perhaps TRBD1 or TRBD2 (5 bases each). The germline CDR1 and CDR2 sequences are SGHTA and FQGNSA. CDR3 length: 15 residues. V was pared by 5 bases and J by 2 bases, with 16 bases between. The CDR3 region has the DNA TGTGCCAGCAGCATCCGGGCTGAGGGACCCTACGAGCAGTACTTC. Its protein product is CASSIRAEGPYEQYF.

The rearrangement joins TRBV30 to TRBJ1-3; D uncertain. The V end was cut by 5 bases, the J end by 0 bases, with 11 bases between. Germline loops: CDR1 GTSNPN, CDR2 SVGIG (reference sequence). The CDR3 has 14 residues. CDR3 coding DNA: TGTGCCTGGGTTTCTGGTTCCTCTGGAAACACCATATATTTT. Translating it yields CAWVSGSSGNTIYF.

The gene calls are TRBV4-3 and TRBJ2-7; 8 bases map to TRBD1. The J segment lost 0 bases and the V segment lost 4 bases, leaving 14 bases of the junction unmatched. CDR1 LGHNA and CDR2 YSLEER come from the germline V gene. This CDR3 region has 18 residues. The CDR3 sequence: CASSLGLGQGGTSYEQYF. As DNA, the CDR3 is TGCGCCAGCAGCCTTGGTCTAGGACAGGGAGGAACCTCCTACGAGCAGTACTTC.

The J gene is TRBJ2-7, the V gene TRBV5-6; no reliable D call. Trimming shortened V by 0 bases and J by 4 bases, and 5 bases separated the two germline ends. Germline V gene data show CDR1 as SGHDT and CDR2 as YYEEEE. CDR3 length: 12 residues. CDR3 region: CASSLDGYEQYF. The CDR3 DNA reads TGTGCCAGCAGCTTGGACGGATACGAGCAGTACTTC.

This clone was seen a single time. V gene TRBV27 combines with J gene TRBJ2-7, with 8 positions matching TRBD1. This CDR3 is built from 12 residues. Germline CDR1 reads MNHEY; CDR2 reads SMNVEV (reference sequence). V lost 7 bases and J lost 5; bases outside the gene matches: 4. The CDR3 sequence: CASNNRGDEQYF. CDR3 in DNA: TGTGCCAGCAATAACAGGGGGGACGAGCAGTACTTC.

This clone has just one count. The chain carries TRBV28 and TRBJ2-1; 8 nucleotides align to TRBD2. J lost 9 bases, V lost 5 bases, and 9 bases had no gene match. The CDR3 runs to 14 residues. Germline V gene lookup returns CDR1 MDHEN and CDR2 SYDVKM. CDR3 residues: CASSPGPRGGEQFF. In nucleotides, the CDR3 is TGTGCCAGCAGTCCGGGGCCCCGGGGGGGTGAGCAGTTCTTC.

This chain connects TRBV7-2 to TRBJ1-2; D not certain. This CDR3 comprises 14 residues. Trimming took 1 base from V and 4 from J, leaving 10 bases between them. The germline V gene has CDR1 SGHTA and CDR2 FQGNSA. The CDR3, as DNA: TGTGCCAGCAGCTTAGGGGTGGGAACCTATGGCTACACCTTC. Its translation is CASSLGVGTYGYTF.

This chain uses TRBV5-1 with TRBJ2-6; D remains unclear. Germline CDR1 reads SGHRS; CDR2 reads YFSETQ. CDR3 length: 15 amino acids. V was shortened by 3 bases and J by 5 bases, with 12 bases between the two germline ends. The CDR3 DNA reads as TGCGCCAGCAGCTCCTCGGACCTCCGGGCCAACGTCCTGACTTTC. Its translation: CASSSSDLRANVLTF.

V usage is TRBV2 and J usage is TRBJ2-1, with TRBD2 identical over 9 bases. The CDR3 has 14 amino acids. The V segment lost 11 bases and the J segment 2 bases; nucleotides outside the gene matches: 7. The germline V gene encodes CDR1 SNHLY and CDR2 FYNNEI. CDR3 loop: CAGSTSGAYNEQFF. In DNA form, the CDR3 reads TGTGCCGGATCGACTAGCGGAGCCTACAATGAGCAGTTCTTC.

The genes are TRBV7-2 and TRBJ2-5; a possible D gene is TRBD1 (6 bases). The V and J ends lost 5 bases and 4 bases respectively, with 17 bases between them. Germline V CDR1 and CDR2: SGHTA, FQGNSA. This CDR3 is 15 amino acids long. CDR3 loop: CASSLGQIPTETQYF. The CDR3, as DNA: TGTGCCAGCAGCCTCGGACAGATCCCGACAGAGACCCAGTACTTC.

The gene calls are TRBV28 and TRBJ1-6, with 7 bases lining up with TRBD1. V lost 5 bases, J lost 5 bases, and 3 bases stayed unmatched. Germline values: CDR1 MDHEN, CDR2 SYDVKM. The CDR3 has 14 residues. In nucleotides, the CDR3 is TGTGCCAGCAGTATACAGGGGAATAATTCACCCCTCCACTTT. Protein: CASSIQGNNSPLHF. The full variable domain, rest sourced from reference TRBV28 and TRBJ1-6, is DVKVTQSSRYLVKRTGEKVFLECVQDMDHENMFWYRQDPGLGLRLIYFSYDVKMKEKGDIPEGYSVSREKKERFSLILESASTNQTSMYLCASSIQGNNSPLHFGNGTRLTVT.

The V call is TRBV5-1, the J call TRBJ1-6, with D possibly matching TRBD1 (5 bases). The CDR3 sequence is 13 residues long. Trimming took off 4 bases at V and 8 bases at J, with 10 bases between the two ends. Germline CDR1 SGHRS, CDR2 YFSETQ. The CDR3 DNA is TGCGCCAGCAGCCTGACCAGGGATTCACCCCTCCACTTT. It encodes CASSLTRDSPLHF.

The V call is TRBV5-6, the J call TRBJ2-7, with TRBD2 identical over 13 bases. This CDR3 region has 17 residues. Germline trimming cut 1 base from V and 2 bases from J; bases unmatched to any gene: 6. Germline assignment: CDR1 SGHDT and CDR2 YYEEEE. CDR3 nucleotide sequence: TGTGCCAGCAGCTTGCGACTAGCGGGAGGTCAAGCCTACGAGCAGTACTTC. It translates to CASSLRLAGGQAYEQYF.